The 15 T cell receptor beta chains below come from one sample, sequenced in a study of blood T cell repertoires in COVID-19. TCRdb's copy holds only in-frame clones and misses some; the assay was immunoSEQ multiplex PCR. This sample yields 200,000 or so clones, of which 75% to 85% are seen a single time; approximately 2.4% belongs to the top ten. Sequencing input: peripheral blood. Receptors originate from a man between 40 and 49 years old who had recovered from COVID-19.

This clone was seen once. This rearrangement joins TRBV5-5 to TRBJ2-7; TRBD1 matches at 9 bases. The germline CDR1 and CDR2 sequences are SGHKS and YYEKEE (reference sequence). This CDR3 is 16 amino acids long. With 4 bases clipped from V and 0 bases from J, the junction kept 8 bases outside the gene matches. In DNA, the CDR3 is TGTGCCAGCAGCCCCGGACAGGGGCTTGGCTCCTACGAGCAGTACTTC. It specifies CASSPGQGLGSYEQYF.

This clone was detected once. V gene TRBV9 combines with J gene TRBJ1-6; D might be TRBD1 (5 bases). Germline values: CDR1 SGDLS, CDR2 YYNGEE. CDR3 size: 13 residues. V lost 0 bases, J lost 9 bases, and 7 bases lay in between. CDR3 amino acids: CASSVGRGSPLHF. The CDR3 DNA sequence: TGTGCCAGCAGCGTAGGGAGGGGTTCACCCCTCCACTTT.

The gene calls are TRBV7-2 and TRBJ2-6; a possible D gene is TRBD2 (6 bases). The CDR3 has 18 residues. V lost 5 bases to trimming and J lost 2 bases, with 19 bases between them. Looked up from germline, CDR1 is SGHTA and CDR2 is FQGNSA. In nucleotides, the CDR3 is TGTGCCAGCAGCCAATTCGTCCGGGGACTCACTGGGGCCAACGTCCTGACTTTC. Encoded protein: CASSQFVRGLTGANVLTF. Filled out from reference TRBV7-2 and TRBJ2-6, the complete variable domain reads GAGVSQSPSNKVTEKGKDVELRCDPISGHTALYWYRQSLGQGLEFLIYFQGNSAPDKSGLPSDRFSAERTGGSVSTLTIQRTQQEDSAVYLCASSQFVRGLTGANVLTFGAGSRLTVL.

The V and J genes are TRBV7-2 and TRBJ2-5; 8 bases agree with TRBD1. Trimming removed 7 bases from V and 7 bases from J; junction bases left unmatched: 11. CDR1 and CDR2 from the germline V gene are SGHTA and FQGNSA. The CDR3 is 14 residues long. Here the CDR3 reads CASTLTTGAGTQYF. The CDR3 region has the DNA TGTGCCAGCACACTTACGACAGGGGCGGGGACCCAGTACTTC. The full variable domain, in which reference TRBV7-2 and TRBJ2-5 provide the parts outside the CDR3, is GAGVSQSPSNKVTEKGKDVELRCDPISGHTALYWYRQSLGQGLEFLIYFQGNSAPDKSGLPSDRFSAERTGGSVSTLTIQRTQQEDSAVYLCASTLTTGAGTQYFGPGTRLLVL.

The chain combines TRBV7-2 with TRBJ2-7, with 9 bases aligning to TRBD1. Germline V gene lookup returns CDR1 SGHTA and CDR2 FQGNSA. This CDR3 region has 15 residues. V was clipped by 7 bases and J by 3 bases; unmatched bases: 10. The CDR3 nucleotides read TGTGCCAGCACCCCAGGGACAGGGCGAGGCTACGAGCAGTACTTC. It yields the protein CASTPGTGRGYEQYF.

The chain employs TRBV2 and TRBJ2-6; TRBD1 aligns across 8 bases. V was clipped by 4 bases and J by 2 bases; unmatched bases: 13. Germline CDR1 is SNHLY and CDR2 is FYNNEI. This CDR3 comprises 19 residues. Here the CDR3 DNA reads TGTGCCAGCAGTGTAAGACCCAGGGGGCGAGTAACTGGGGCCAACGTCCTGACTTTC. This encodes CASSVRPRGRVTGANVLTF.

The V gene is TRBV29-1, the J gene TRBJ1-1; D might be TRBD1 (5 bases). Trimming took off 6 bases at V and 1 base at J, with 12 bases between the two ends. The CDR3 contains 13 residues. Germline V gene lookup returns CDR1 SQVTM and CDR2 ANQGSEA. The CDR3 reads CSVTDETNTEAFF. The CDR3 bases are TGCAGCGTGACAGATGAGACGAACACTGAAGCTTTCTTT.

This chain uses TRBV4-1 with TRBJ2-3; 8 bases map to TRBD1. Per the germline V gene, CDR1 is MGHRA and CDR2 is YSYEKL. V shed 4 bases, J shed 6 bases, and the junction held 3 bases outside the gene matches. The CDR3 is 13 amino acids. The CDR3: CASSPRTGDTQYF. CDR3 in DNA: TGCGCCAGCAGCCCCCGGACAGGGGATACGCAGTATTTT.

The V gene is TRBV10-2, the J gene TRBJ1-1, with D possibly being TRBD1 (6 bases). There are 13 residues in the CDR3. Trimming left V 5 bases short and J 1 base short, with 8 bases between. Germline-derived CDR1 and CDR2 are WSHSY and SAAADI. CDR3 residues: CASSQTGNTEAFF. The CDR3 DNA sequence: TGCGCCAGCAGTCAGACAGGGAACACTGAAGCTTTCTTT.

The chain recombines TRBV7-9 with TRBJ2-1; the match to TRBD2 covers 7 bases. The V gene end was trimmed by 4 bases and the J gene end by 4 bases; junction bases not matched to a gene: 4. Germline V lookup: CDR1 SEHNR, CDR2 FQNEAQ (reference sequence). The CDR3 has 14 amino acids. This chain's CDR3 is CASSSLAVYNEQFF. The CDR3 DNA is TGTGCCAGCAGCTCTCTAGCGGTATACAATGAGCAGTTCTTC.

V is TRBV7-9 and J is TRBJ1-1; no reliable D call. Germline CDR1 SEHNR, CDR2 FQNEAQ (reference sequence). CDR3 length: 15 residues. The ends were cut back, 6 bases at V and 4 bases at J, with 18 bases in the middle. The CDR3 loop reads CASRPGGGVSTEAFF. For the CDR3, the DNA is TGTGCCAGCAGACCAGGTGGTGGTGTGAGCACTGAAGCTTTCTTT.

The chain employs TRBV7-9 and TRBJ1-4, with 9 bases fitting TRBD1. Trimming took 1 base from V and 8 from J; bases not matched to a gene: 5. Per germline, CDR1 SEHNR and CDR2 FQNEAQ (reference sequence). The CDR3 has 15 amino acids. CDR3 in amino acids: CASSLVGTGNEKLFF. The CDR3 DNA follows: TGTGCCAGCAGCTTAGTAGGGACAGGGAACGAAAAACTGTTTTTT.

This chain uses TRBV7-8 with TRBJ1-2; tentatively, D is TRBD1 (5 bases). CDR1 and CDR2 (germline): SGHVS, FQNEAQ. V was clipped by 5 bases and J by 0 bases, with 16 bases between them. CDR3 size: 16 residues. CDR3 nucleotide sequence: TGTGCCAGCAGCCCGCTGGGGGGGGGTACTAACTATGGCTACACCTTC. Translation gives CASSPLGGGTNYGYTF.

J is TRBJ2-1 and V is TRBV21-1; the table's D call of TRBD1 was not tested on the DNA. TRBV21-1 is described as a pseudogene. The CDR3 extends over 16 amino acids. The CDR3 loop is CASPDRSTGELNEQFF. For the CDR3, the DNA is TGTGCCAGTCCCGATCGATCGACAGGGGAGTTGAATGAGCAGTTCTTC.

This chain links TRBV7-9 with TRBJ2-7; 11 bases map to TRBD1. Unmatched junction bases numbered 8, after V lost 5 bases and J lost 5 bases. The V gene's germline CDR1 is SEHNR and CDR2 FQNEAQ (reference sequence). The CDR3 consists of 15 residues. The DNA of the CDR3 is TGTGCCAGCAGCCCCTCCGGGACAGGGGGGGACGAGCAGTACTTC. Protein: CASSPSGTGGDEQYF.